This T cell receptor beta chain was documented in a study of T-cell reconstitution after alpha-beta-depleted transplantation in children. Findings and limits, study-wide: Hyperexpanded clones declined; after one year, newly produced T cells mostly supplied diversity.

This clonotype was detected a few times. Its cognate antigen is unknown. Preparation of the TCRbeta library used unique molecular identifiers. TCRdb re-derived calls from the PCR reads in MiXCR, one entry per CDR3 protein. The data hold 480,000 or so distinct CDR3 sequences, with roughly a tenth observed a single time. The CDR3 has 14 residues. Germline-derived CDR1 and CDR2 are MNHEY and SVGAGI. V was trimmed by 2 bases and J by 7 bases, leaving 13 bases between them. The chain has TRBV6-5 and TRBJ2-3; D is perhaps TRBD1 (6 bases). The input for sequencing was PBMCs, taken before TCRalphabeta/CD19-depleted stem cell transplant. The sequence derives from a child aged 2 to 9 with inherited bone marrow failure, due to receive a stem cell transplant. CDR3 in amino acids: CASSYDVQGYTQYF. The DNA for the CDR3 is TGTGCCAGCAGTTACGACGTACAGGGTTATACGCAGTATTTT.